This passage covers 12 T cell receptor beta chains from one sample sequenced in a study of T cells in localized non-small cell lung cancer. Sequencing used immunoSEQ multiplex PCR; TCRdb keeps in-frame clones, though not all of them. Of about 24,000 clones in the sample, roughly 84% are singletons; the top ten hold 25% to 30%. Here the sequenced sample was peripheral blood, taken before any cancer treatment. The receptors were gathered from a male donor aged 60 or over with stage I squamous cell lung carcinoma.

The chain carries TRBV13 and TRBJ1-2; D is unresolved. Germline loops: CDR1 PRHDT, CDR2 FYEKMQ (reference sequence). The CDR3 has 15 amino acids. The V end lost 0 bases, the J end lost 1 base, and 9 bases lay between the germline ends. The CDR3: CASSLGLGVNYGYTF. The CDR3 region has the DNA TGTGCCAGCAGCTTAGGACTAGGTGTTAACTATGGCTACACCTTC.

V usage is TRBV7-6 and J usage is TRBJ1-4; D is unclear. The germline CDR1 and CDR2 sequences are SGHVS and FNYEAQ. This CDR3 has 17 amino acids. The V gene lost 1 base and the J gene lost 8 bases, with 20 bases spanning the gap. The CDR3 coding sequence is TGTGCCAGCAGCTTAGATGGTGCTCGGGCGGCGTTCGAAAAACTGTTTTTT. Translation: CASSLDGARAAFEKLFF.

This rearrangement joins TRBV15 to TRBJ2-3, with a weak D call TRBD2 (6 bases). The CDR3 length is 14 residues. Germline assignment: CDR1 LNHNV and CDR2 YYDKDF (reference sequence). Trimming took off 3 bases at V and 2 bases at J, with 9 bases between the two ends. This CDR3 is CATSRAGYTDTQYF. DNA of the CDR3: TGTGCCACCAGCAGGGCGGGGTACACAGATACGCAGTATTTT.

The gene calls are TRBV2 and TRBJ2-5; D uncertain. Per germline, CDR1 SNHLY and CDR2 FYNNEI. Trimming left V 0 bases short and J 7 bases short, with 15 bases between. The CDR3 is 15 amino acids. CDR3 residues: CASSEASRKRGTQYF. The CDR3 nucleotides read TGTGCCAGCAGTGAAGCAAGTCGGAAGCGTGGGACCCAGTACTTC. The variable domain in full, with the rest retrieved from reference TRBV2 and TRBJ2-5, is EPEVTQTPSHQVTQMGQEVILRCVPISNHLYFYWYRQILGQKVEFLVSFYNNEISEKSEIFDDQFSVERPDGSNFTLKIRSTKLEDSAMYFCASSEASRKRGTQYFGPGTRLLVL.

This chain connects TRBV18 to TRBJ2-7; weak D call: TRBD2 (6 bases). CDR3 length: 14 residues. CDR1 KGHSH and CDR2 LQKENI come from the germline V gene. Trimming shortened V by 3 bases and J by 1 base, and 10 bases separated the two germline ends. CDR3 sequence reads: CASSPEGWSYEQYF. The CDR3 DNA sequence: TGTGCCAGCTCACCGGAGGGGTGGTCCTACGAGCAGTACTTC.

V is TRBV19 and J is TRBJ2-1; D is possibly TRBD1 or TRBD2 (5 bases each). The CDR3 covers 14 residues. The germline V gene encodes CDR1 LNHDA and CDR2 SQIVND (reference sequence). Trimming shortened V by 10 bases and J by 4 bases, and 17 bases separated the two germline ends. The CDR3 nucleotides read TGTGCCACCGCCCCGGTAGGGACGTACAATGAGCAGTTCTTC. Its translation is CATAPVGTYNEQFF. Full variable domain (missing parts from reference TRBV19 and TRBJ2-1): DGGITQSPKYLFRKEGQNVTLSCEQNLNHDAMYWYRQDPGQGLRLIYYSQIVNDFQKGDIAEGYSVSREKKESFPLTVTSAQKNPTAFYLCATAPVGTYNEQFFGPGTRLTVL.

This sequence joins TRBV2 and TRBJ1-1; TRBD1 aligns across 7 bases. Germline V gene lookup returns CDR1 SNHLY and CDR2 FYNNEI. Losses at the gene ends were 8 bases for V and 5 bases for J; bases not matched to a gene: 14. This CDR3 has 15 residues. The CDR3 bases are TGTGCCAGCGGGCTTATCTCAGGGGGGGTGACTGAAGCTTTCTTT. Protein product: CASGLISGGVTEAFF.

The chain links TRBV10-1 to TRBJ1-2; a possible D gene is TRBD1 (5 bases). Germline CDR1 and CDR2: WNHNN and SYGVQD (reference sequence). Deletions cut 4 bases from V and 2 bases from J, with 8 bases between. The CDR3 runs to 13 residues. CDR3 sequence (DNA): TGCGCCAGCAGTGCGGCAGGGAACTATGGCTACACCTTC. Encoded protein: CASSAAGNYGYTF.

The V gene is TRBV20-1, the J gene TRBJ2-3, with D unclear. CDR1 and CDR2 from the germline V gene are DFQATT and SNEGSKA (reference sequence). The CDR3 spans 11 residues. The V end lost 0 bases, the J end lost 8 bases, and 6 bases lay between the germline ends. For the CDR3, the DNA is TGCAGTGCTAGAGAGGGAAGTACGCAGTATTTT. Translating gives CSAREGSTQYF.

The chain couples TRBV30 to TRBJ1-4; perhaps TRBD1 as D (6 bases). CDR1 is GTSNPN, CDR2 SVGIG, per germline (reference sequence). The ends were cut back, 2 bases at V and 3 bases at J, with 10 bases in the middle. The CDR3 spans 14 residues. The CDR3 protein is CAWSTQGSNEKLFF. CDR3 DNA: TGTGCCTGGAGTACGCAGGGGTCTAATGAAAAACTGTTTTTT. Variable domain in full (rest from reference TRBV30 and TRBJ1-4): SQTIHQWPATLVQPVGSPLSLECTVEGTSNPNLYWYRQAAGRGLQLLFYSVGIGQISSEVPQNLSASRPQDRQFILSSKKLLLSDSGFYLCAWSTQGSNEKLFFGSGTQLSVL.

The rearrangement links TRBV5-6 to TRBJ1-2; a possible D gene is TRBD1 (5 bases). V shed 0 bases and J shed 5 bases, with 17 bases lying between them. This CDR3 comprises 16 residues. In germline, CDR1 is SGHDT, CDR2 YYEEEE. The CDR3 DNA reads TGTGCCAGCAGCTTGGAGGGGCGGGGACCGGGGTATGGCTACACCTTC. Translating gives CASSLEGRGPGYGYTF.

The V call is TRBV6-1, the J call TRBJ2-7; possible D gene TRBD2, 5 bases. The ends were cut back, 6 bases at V and 0 bases at J, with 6 bases in the middle. The germline V gene encodes CDR1 MNHNS and CDR2 SASEGT. CDR3 length: 12 amino acids. The CDR3 loop is CASRDFSYEQYF. The CDR3 bases are TGTGCCAGCAGGGACTTCTCCTACGAGCAGTACTTC.